The T cell receptor (beta chain) under discussion was sequenced for a study of blood T cell repertoires in COVID-19. Study overall: Both acute and convalescent COVID-19 samples were obtained from the United States, Italy and Spain. T cells, B-cell-depleted T cells, or PBMCs supplied cDNA or gDNA.

The germline gives CDR1 MDHEN, CDR2 SYDVKM. Losses at the gene ends were 6 bases for V and 0 bases for J; bases not matched to a gene: 7. The CDR3 has 15 amino acids. Individuals aged roughly 18 to 95 years were recruited from approximately 24 US areas. Cohorts were determined from participant-reported clinical history. TCRdb's table, derived via immunoSEQ multiplex PCR, lists solely in-frame clones and lacks some. The table lists approximately 240,000 clones, around 90% of them singletons, with 1.5% to 2% in the top ten. The receptor comes from a woman under 30 who had recovered from COVID-19. Sequenced: PBMCs or T cells enriched from blood (not recorded which). V gene TRBV28 combines with J gene TRBJ2-7, with 8 positions matching TRBD1. Here the CDR3 reads CASSVTGASSYEQYF. CDR3 DNA sequence: TGTGCCAGCAGCGTGACAGGGGCCAGCTCCTACGAGCAGTACTTC.